This record looks at one T cell receptor (beta chain) sequence and its context. As yet, its antigen is unknown. A clone one base away is much larger, so this may be a read error. This entry belongs to a study of CD8+CD57+ T cells in acquired aplastic anemia. For the study at large: Recorded DNA amounts for sorted CD4+ and CD8+ cells had an average of approximately 2.9 ug.

The CDR3 totals 14 residues. Germline CDR1 is ENHRY and CDR2 is SYGVKD. The V end lost 10 bases, the J end lost 6 bases, and 21 bases lay between the germline ends. Patients sequenced had flow cytometry evidence of CD8+CD57+ cell expansion. Blood was sampled before the patients had received any therapy. Genomic DNA served as template for TCR beta VDJ and CDR3 profiling. TCRdb analysed the reads with MiXCR anew, one entry per CDR3 protein. The data hold 200,000 to 250,000 distinct CDR3 sequences, with around 46% observed a single time. Study-wide results and limits: Comparison of patients with controls identified around 31 shared CD8+ CDR3 sequences.

The chain couples TRBV10-3 to TRBJ1-1; D is unresolved. Input material: sorted CD4+, CD8+, or CD8+CD57+ T cells (not recorded which) from PBMCs. The clonotype was recovered from a human donor with aplastic anemia. Written as DNA, the CDR3 is TGTGCCAGCAAGGGCAGTTCGGCTGACGCTGAAGCTTTCTTT. Translation: CASKGSSADAEAFF.